These 16 T cell receptor beta chains share one sample of origin, sequenced in a study of sequential checkpoint blockade in melanoma. Here immunoSEQ multiplex PCR was the method, and the copy in TCRdb shows in-frame clones only, minus some. Here the sample spans approximately 2,100 clones, approximately 17% being singletons. Treatment specified: randomized to nivolumab then ipilimumab (arm A) or the reverse (arm B). The sequenced sample was tumor tissue (inferred from file names), obtained from a patient given nivolumab and ipilimumab in sequence. These receptors originate from a human donor with melanoma.

This clone is termed medium-sized. The chain couples TRBV11-3 to TRBJ2-7; TRBD1 matches at 11 bases. From germline, CDR1 is SGHNT and CDR2 YENEEA. V lost 5 bases and J lost 2; bases outside the gene matches: 5. The CDR3 loop spans 15 amino acids. CDR3 protein: CASSQVDRGPYEQYF. The CDR3 DNA reads as TGTGCCAGCAGCCAAGTGGACAGGGGGCCCTACGAGCAGTACTTC.

This clone showed up many times. The chain uses TRBV9 and TRBJ2-1, with 7 bases fitting TRBD2. V lost 0 bases to trimming and J lost 2 bases; unmatched junction nucleotides: 2. This CDR3 spans 15 amino acids. CDR1 SGDLS and CDR2 YYNGEE come from the germline V gene. CDR3: CASSVGGGPYNEQFF. The CDR3 DNA sequence: TGTGCCAGCAGCGTAGGCGGGGGTCCCTACAATGAGCAGTTCTTC.

There are a few counts of this clone. The J gene is TRBJ1-2, the V gene TRBV5-1; no firm D call. The CDR3 runs to 14 residues. In germline, CDR1 is SGHRS, CDR2 YFSETQ. V was clipped by 4 bases and J by 3 bases, with 13 bases between them. CDR3 in DNA: TGCGCCAGCAGCCCAGTCAGCCAGGACTATGGCTACACCTTC. Translation: CASSPVSQDYGYTF.

This clone was detected many times. The chain combines TRBV11-3 with TRBJ1-1; D not resolved. Between the trimmed V and J ends, which lost 3 bases and 1 base, there was a span of 9 bases. CDR1 and CDR2 (germline): SGHNT, YENEEA. There are 14 residues in the CDR3. The CDR3 spells CASSLGNTNTEAFF. CDR3 DNA: TGTGCCAGCAGCTTGGGGAACACGAACACTGAAGCTTTCTTT. Full variable domain (remainder filled in from reference TRBV11-3 and TRBJ1-1): EAGVVQSPRYKIIEKKQPVAFWCNPISGHNTLYWYLQNLGQGPELLIRYENEEAVDDSQLPKDRFSAERLKGVDSTLKIQPAELGDSAVYLCASSLGNTNTEAFFGQGTRLTVV.

The chain recombines TRBV19 with TRBJ2-7; 14 bases are shared with TRBD2. J gave up 3 bases and V 6 bases, and 7 bases lay outside the gene matches. Germline-derived CDR1 and CDR2 are LNHDA and SQIVND (reference sequence). The CDR3 has 16 residues. CDR3 protein: CASRGLAGDGRYEQYF. The DNA for the CDR3 is TGTGCCAGTAGGGGACTAGCGGGAGACGGCCGCTACGAGCAGTACTTC.

This clone is labeled as large. The CDR3 region has the DNA TGTGCCAGCAGCGCGAAGACAGGCCCCACCTACGAGCAGTACTTC. Translated: CASSAKTGPTYEQYF. The chain couples TRBV9 to TRBJ2-7; D perhaps matches TRBD1 (6 bases). The CDR3 loop spans 15 amino acids. Trimming took off 3 bases at V and 2 bases at J, with 15 bases between the two ends. Germline CDR1 is SGDLS and CDR2 is YYNGEE.

This clone occurred many times. The J gene is TRBJ1-5, the V gene TRBV11-3; a weak D match, TRBD1 (5 bases). Germline V gene lookup returns CDR1 SGHNT and CDR2 YENEEA. The CDR3 spans 14 residues. The V end lost 4 bases, the J end lost 4 bases, and 11 bases lay between the germline ends. The CDR3 DNA follows: TGTGCCAGCAGCTCGCAGGGATGGAATCAGCCCCAGCATTTT. Its protein product is CASSSQGWNQPQHF.

This clone rates as medium-sized. The chain carries TRBV6-7 and TRBJ1-2; no clear D gene. TRBV6-7 is recorded as an ORF, its role being uncertain. CDR3 length equals 11 residues. V was clipped by 5 bases and J by 8 bases, with 9 bases between them. CDR3 in amino acids: CASSERVGYTF. The DNA for the CDR3 is TGTGCCAGCAGTGAAAGGGTCGGCTACACCTTC.

By frequency in the sample, this clone is medium-sized. The genes are TRBV11-3 and TRBJ2-3; the match to TRBD2 covers 15 bases. V gave up 5 bases and J gave up 6 bases; unmatched junction bases: 15. CDR3 size: 19 residues. The V gene's germline CDR1 is SGHNT and CDR2 YENEEA. CDR3 nucleotides: TGTGCCAGCAGCCAAATACCGGGACTAGCGGGAGGATTACCGGATACGCAGTATTTT. Translation gives CASSQIPGLAGGLPDTQYF.

V gene TRBV5-1 combines with J gene TRBJ1-2; no firm D call. This CDR3 comprises 14 residues. The V and J ends lost 4 bases and 3 bases respectively, with 13 bases between them. Germline V lookup: CDR1 SGHRS, CDR2 YFSETQ. In DNA form, the CDR3 reads TGCGCCAGCAGCCGCGTGTCGAGGGACTATGGCTACACCTTC. Translation gives CASSRVSRDYGYTF.

This clone was seen a handful of times. The chain has TRBV7-2 and TRBJ2-1, with TRBD1 matching 8 bases. Trimming took 5 bases from V and 14 from J; bases not matched to a gene: 11. The CDR3 length is 13 residues. Germline V gene sequence: CDR1 SGHTA, CDR2 FQGNSA. The CDR3 DNA sequence: TGTGCCAGCAGCCCTAAGTGGACAGGGAGGAAGTTCTTC. It encodes CASSPKWTGRKFF. Variable domain in full (rest from reference TRBV7-2 and TRBJ2-1): GAGVSQSPSNKVTEKGKDVELRCDPISGHTALYWYRQSLGQGLEFLIYFQGNSAPDKSGLPSDRFSAERTGGSVSTLTIQRTQQEDSAVYLCASSPKWTGRKFFGPGTRLTVL.

In this sample, this clone is large (0.1 to 1%). The CDR3 coding sequence is TGCGCCAGCAGCCAAGCCCGTCAGGGGTTTGCTGGAAACACCATATATTTT. It translates to CASSQARQGFAGNTIYF. The V call is TRBV4-1, the J call TRBJ1-3, with D possibly TRBD1 on 6 matching bases. This CDR3 contains 17 residues. Germline V gene sequence: CDR1 MGHRA, CDR2 YSYEKL. V was clipped by 1 base and J by 2 bases, with 15 bases between them.

The J gene is TRBJ2-3, the V gene TRBV9, with 11 bases identical to TRBD2. After removal of 6 bases from V and 5 bases from J, the junction contained 8 bases not matched to a gene. The CDR3 extends over 15 amino acids. Germline V gene data show CDR1 as SGDLS and CDR2 as YYNGEE. The DNA of the CDR3 is TGTGCCAGCACCCTTAGCGGGGGGGCAAAAGATACGCAGTATTTT. Its protein product is CASTLSGGAKDTQYF.

This clone has at least ten counts. The chain uses TRBV11-3 and TRBJ2-5, with TRBD1 identical over 12 bases. The CDR3 runs 15 residues. V was pared by 5 bases and J by 6 bases, with 7 bases of the junction left unmatched. Per germline, CDR1 SGHNT and CDR2 YENEEA. CDR3 residues: CASSPGQGASKTQYF. For the CDR3, the DNA is TGTGCCAGCAGCCCGGGACAGGGGGCGTCTAAGACCCAGTACTTC.

This clone has only a few counts. The V call is TRBV11-3, the J call TRBJ2-3; 7 bases agree with TRBD1. Trimming removed 4 bases from V and 0 bases from J; junction bases left unmatched: 7. This CDR3 is 16 amino acids long. The V gene's germline CDR1 is SGHNT and CDR2 YENEEA. This chain's CDR3 is CASSSSRQGSTDTQYF. DNA for the CDR3: TGTGCCAGCAGCTCGTCTAGACAGGGCAGCACAGATACGCAGTATTTT.

The chain links TRBV25-1 to TRBJ2-7; TRBD1 aligns across 7 bases. The V and J ends lost 6 bases and 3 bases, in that order; junction bases with no gene match: 11. Germline CDR1 reads MGHDK; CDR2 reads SYGVNS. The CDR3 runs 15 residues. CDR3 protein: CASSLNMHRGYEQYF. Written as DNA, the CDR3 is TGTGCCAGCAGCCTGAATATGCACAGGGGCTACGAGCAGTACTTC.